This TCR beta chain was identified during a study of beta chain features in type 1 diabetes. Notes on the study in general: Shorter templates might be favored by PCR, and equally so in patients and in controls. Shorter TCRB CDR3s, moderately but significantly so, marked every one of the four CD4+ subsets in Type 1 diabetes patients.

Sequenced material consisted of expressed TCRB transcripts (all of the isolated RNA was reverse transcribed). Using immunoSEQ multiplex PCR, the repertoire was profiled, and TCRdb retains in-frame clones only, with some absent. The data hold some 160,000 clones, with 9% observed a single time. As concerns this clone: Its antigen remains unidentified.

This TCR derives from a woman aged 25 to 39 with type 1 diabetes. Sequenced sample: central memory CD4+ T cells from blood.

The CDR3: CASSLPQGKETQYF. The CDR3 coding sequence is TGTGCCAGCAGTTTACCCCAGGGAAAAGAGACCCAGTACTTC. The chain employs TRBV28 and TRBJ2-5, with D perhaps TRBD1 (5 bases). The CDR3 is made up of 14 amino acids. Germline CDR1 reads MDHEN; CDR2 reads SYDVKM. Trimming left V 2 bases short and J 3 bases short, with 10 bases between.